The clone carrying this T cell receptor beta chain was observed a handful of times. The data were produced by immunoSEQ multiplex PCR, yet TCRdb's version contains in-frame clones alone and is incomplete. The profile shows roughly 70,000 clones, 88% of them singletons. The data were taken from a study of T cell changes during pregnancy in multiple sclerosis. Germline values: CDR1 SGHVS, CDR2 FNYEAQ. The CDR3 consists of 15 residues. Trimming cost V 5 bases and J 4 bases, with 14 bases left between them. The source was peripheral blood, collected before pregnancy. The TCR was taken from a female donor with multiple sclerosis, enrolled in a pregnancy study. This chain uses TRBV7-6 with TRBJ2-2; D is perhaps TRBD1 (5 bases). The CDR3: CASSRSTDSTGELFF. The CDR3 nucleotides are TGTGCCAGCAGCCGAAGCACCGACAGCACCGGGGAGCTGTTTTTT.